The 24 T cell receptor beta chains presented below share a single source sample, sequenced in a study of cytomegalovirus exposure and HLA in healthy donors. The PCR contained 60 Vbeta and 13 Jbeta primers. Repertoires were generated with immunoSEQ multiplex PCR, while TCRdb's copy carries only in-frame clones and drops some. The sample lists around 150,000 clones, roughly 78% occurring once. Sequenced sample: PBMCs. These receptors came from a middle-aged man in good health and CMV-seronegative.

This clone was observed a single time. The V gene is TRBV28, the J gene TRBJ2-5; 7 nucleotides line up with TRBD1. The assigned J gene may be wrong: the sequence end matches TRBJ2-7 better. The CDR3 has 15 amino acids. Germline V gene lookup returns CDR1 MDHEN and CDR2 SYDVKM. DNA of the CDR3: TGTGCCAGCAGTCGACCCGGGACAGCCATCTACGAGCAGTACTTC. Protein sequence: CASSRPGTAIYEQYF.

This clone was counted between two and nine times. The chain carries TRBV9 and TRBJ2-7, with D possibly matching TRBD2 (5 bases). The CDR3 extends over 13 amino acids. CDR1 is SGDLS, CDR2 YYNGEE, per germline. Trimming stripped 4 bases from V and 9 bases from J, with 17 bases between. CDR3 residues: CASSRRLDEGQYF. In DNA, the CDR3 is TGTGCCAGCAGCAGGAGGTTGGACGAGGGGCAGTACTTC.

A few counts support this clone. Other DNA sequences in the same sample also yield this CDR3. V is TRBV6-1 and J is TRBJ2-3, with D unclear. The CDR3 runs 12 residues. Per germline, CDR1 MNHNS and CDR2 SASEGT. V lost 6 bases and J lost 1, with 5 bases in between. CDR3 amino acids: CASSRGTDTQYF. The CDR3 DNA is TGTGCCAGCAGCCGGGGCACAGATACGCAGTATTTT.

The chain joins TRBV27 to TRBJ1-5; D is uncertain. Trimming took 5 bases from V and 4 from J, leaving 9 bases between them. The V gene's germline CDR1 is MNHEY and CDR2 SMNVEV (reference sequence). The CDR3 is 13 amino acids. The CDR3 loop is CASSVAGNQPQHF. The DNA for the CDR3 is TGTGCCAGCAGTGTGGCGGGAAATCAGCCCCAGCATTTT.

The chain joins TRBV5-1 to TRBJ1-1, with no clear D. Germline V gene sequence: CDR1 SGHRS, CDR2 YFSETQ. V lost 2 bases and J lost 1, with 6 bases in between. The CDR3 contains 13 residues. CDR3 coding DNA: TGCGCCAGCAGCTTCAACAGGAACACTGAAGCTTTCTTT. It codes for CASSFNRNTEAFF. Variable domain in full (rest from reference TRBV5-1 and TRBJ1-1): KAGVTQTPRYLIKTRGQQVTLSCSPISGHRSVSWYQQTPGQGLQFLFEYFSETQRNKGNFPGRFSGRQFSNSRSEMNVSTLELGDSALYLCASSFNRNTEAFFGQGTRLTVV.

This clone has a single count. This chain uses TRBV7-2 with TRBJ2-4; D not certain. V was cut by 4 bases and J by 3 bases, with 16 bases left in between. The CDR3 extends over 16 amino acids. Germline CDR1 reads SGHTA; CDR2 reads FQGNSA. This CDR3 is CASSSIAVLGKNIQYF. CDR3 nucleotides: TGTGCCAGCAGCTCTATTGCGGTTCTTGGCAAAAACATTCAGTACTTC.

The chain combines TRBV6-1 with TRBJ1-2; 8 nucleotides match TRBD1. The length of the CDR3 is 15 residues. Trimming cost V 0 bases and J 4 bases; bases outside gene matches: 4. Germline CDR1 reads MNHNS; CDR2 reads SASEGT. CDR3 loop: CASSEAGQVIYGYTF. The CDR3 DNA reads as TGTGCCAGCAGTGAAGCGGGACAGGTAATCTATGGCTACACCTTC.

V and J are TRBV6-1 and TRBJ2-7, with 7 bases identical to TRBD2. This CDR3 region has 16 residues. V lost 4 bases, J lost 0 bases, and 9 bases stayed unmatched. CDR1 and CDR2 (germline): MNHNS, SASEGT. The CDR3 is CASSATLADLSYEQYF. CDR3 sequence (DNA): TGTGCCAGCAGTGCCACCCTAGCGGACCTCTCCTACGAGCAGTACTTC.

The genes are TRBV5-5 and TRBJ2-6; TRBD1 aligns across 12 bases. CDR3 length: 18 residues. After removal of 3 bases from V and 3 bases from J, the junction contained 7 bases not matched to a gene. Looked up from germline, CDR1 is SGHKS and CDR2 is YYEKEE (reference sequence). The CDR3 DNA reads TGTGCCAGCAGCTCTCCGGGACAGGGGGCGCTTGGGGCCAACGTCCTGACTTTC. It specifies CASSSPGQGALGANVLTF.

In its sample, this clone was seen once. The genes are TRBV19 and TRBJ2-5; 7 bases are shared with TRBD1. The CDR3 contains 12 residues. After removal of 7 bases from V and 3 bases from J, the junction contained 2 bases not matched to a gene. Germline V gene sequence: CDR1 LNHDA, CDR2 SQIVND (reference sequence). The CDR3 sequence: CASKGAEETQYF. CDR3 DNA sequence: TGTGCCAGTAAGGGGGCAGAAGAGACCCAGTACTTC.

The CDR3, as DNA: TGTGCCAGCAGCCAAGATATACGAGCGGGAGCTGGGGCAGATACGCAGTATTTT. Translating it yields CASSQDIRAGAGADTQYF. This chain uses TRBV4-2 with TRBJ2-3; 8 nucleotides agree with TRBD2. The CDR3 contains 18 residues. Germline values: CDR1 LGHNA, CDR2 YNFKEQ. The ends lost 0 bases at V and 4 bases at J; junction bases unmatched: 12.

The rearrangement uses TRBV5-8 and TRBJ2-5; D is possibly TRBD2 (5 bases). V shed 0 bases and J shed 5 bases, with 20 bases lying between them. Germline CDR1 reads SGHTS; CDR2 reads YDEGEE. The CDR3 extends over 17 amino acids. CDR3 amino acids: CASSLGLNTREGETQYF. The CDR3 DNA follows: TGTGCCAGCAGCTTGGGCTTGAACACTAGGGAAGGGGAGACCCAGTACTTC.

There are a few counts of this clone. The rearrangement uses TRBV5-1 and TRBJ2-3; the match to TRBD2 covers 8 bases. The length of the CDR3 is 16 residues. Trimming removed 4 bases from V and 5 bases from J; junction bases left unmatched: 12. In germline, CDR1 is SGHRS, CDR2 YFSETQ. DNA of the CDR3: TGCGCCAGCAGCCTTCAAGCGGGAGCATTAGTAGATACGCAGTATTTT. Its protein product is CASSLQAGALVDTQYF.

This chain joins TRBV29-1 and TRBJ2-7; maybe TRBD2 (5 bases). Trimming pared 8 bases from V and 3 bases from J, leaving 17 bases between. The CDR3 is made up of 13 amino acids. Looked up from germline, CDR1 is SQVTM and CDR2 is ANQGSEA. The CDR3 here is CSTSMDAGYEQYF. The DNA of the CDR3 is TGCAGCACCTCCATGGACGCGGGCTACGAGCAGTACTTC.

In its sample, this clone was seen a few times. This chain uses TRBV18 with TRBJ2-5; no clear D. The length of the CDR3 is 11 residues. Trimming cost V 8 bases and J 3 bases, with 7 bases left between them. Germline assignment: CDR1 KGHSH and CDR2 LQKENI. CDR3 region: CASLSEETQYF. For the CDR3, the DNA is TGTGCCAGCCTTTCCGAAGAGACCCAGTACTTC.

V is TRBV6-4 and J is TRBJ2-1, with a tentative D call TRBD2 (5 bases). The CDR3 sequence is 14 residues long. The V end lost 6 bases, the J end lost 4 bases, and 13 bases lay between the germline ends. Germline V gives CDR1 MRHNA, CDR2 SNTAGT. As DNA, the CDR3 is TGTGCCAGCAGCCCGGGGATAGAGTACAATGAGCAGTTCTTC. It yields the protein CASSPGIEYNEQFF.

J is TRBJ2-2 and V is TRBV19, with TRBD2 matching 10 bases. Germline V gene sequence: CDR1 LNHDA, CDR2 SQIVND (reference sequence). Losses at the gene ends were 5 bases for V and 2 bases for J; bases not matched to a gene: 5. CDR3 length: 16 residues. The CDR3 is CASSVRLAGNTGELFF. The CDR3 DNA reads as TGTGCCAGTAGTGTTAGACTAGCGGGTAACACCGGGGAGCTGTTTTTT.

For the CDR3, the DNA is TGTGCCAGCCGCCCGGCAAGACAGGGCCAAGAGACCCAGTACTTC. This encodes CASRPARQGQETQYF. The chain employs TRBV21-1 and TRBJ2-5; the table's TRBD1 call for D was not verified on the DNA. TRBV21-1 is a recognized pseudogene. The CDR3 has 15 residues.

The chain combines TRBV28 with TRBJ2-7; 9 nucleotides line up with TRBD1. CDR1 MDHEN and CDR2 SYDVKM come from the germline V gene. J lost 4 bases, V lost 7 bases, and 11 bases had no gene match. CDR3 length: 15 amino acids. The CDR3 loop is CASNQPGQGEYEQYF. The CDR3 DNA reads TGTGCCAGCAATCAACCGGGACAGGGCGAGTACGAGCAGTACTTC.

A remark on this clone: Other DNA sequences from this sample encode an identical CDR3 as well. The rearrangement links TRBV27 to TRBJ2-7; 8 bases map to TRBD2. V lost 3 bases and J lost 0; bases outside the gene matches: 4. The CDR3 contains 15 residues. Germline CDR1 reads MNHEY; CDR2 reads SMNVEV (reference sequence). The CDR3 loop reads CASSFLAGSSYEQYF. CDR3 DNA: TGTGCCAGCAGTTTTCTAGCGGGCAGCTCCTACGAGCAGTACTTC.

This chain joins TRBV28 and TRBJ2-7; 15 bases match TRBD2. The V gene end was trimmed by 7 bases and the J gene end by 4 bases; junction bases not matched to a gene: 14. From germline, CDR1 is MDHEN and CDR2 SYDVKM. The CDR3 has 18 amino acids. DNA of the CDR3: TGTGCCAGCACCCCCCGCGGGGGACTAGCGGGAGGAGGGTACGAGCAGTACTTC. This encodes CASTPRGGLAGGGYEQYF.

The chain uses TRBV30 and TRBJ2-2; 8 bases map to TRBD1. Germline lookup yields CDR1 GTSNPN and CDR2 SVGIG (reference sequence). V dropped 4 bases and J dropped 5; count of bases not matched to a gene: 12. This CDR3 contains 16 residues. The CDR3 loop is CAWIPPRGRGTGELFF. CDR3 sequence (DNA): TGTGCCTGGATCCCTCCCAGGGGGCGCGGGACCGGGGAGCTGTTTTTT.

V usage is TRBV6-1 and J usage is TRBJ2-5; 7 bases are shared with TRBD1. Germline loops: CDR1 MNHNS, CDR2 SASEGT. The length of the CDR3 is 13 residues. The V and J ends lost 6 bases and 1 base, in that order; junction bases with no gene match: 2. As DNA, the CDR3 is TGTGCCAGCAGGTACAGGGGCCAAGAGACCCAGTACTTC. Its protein product is CASRYRGQETQYF.

The chain recombines TRBV7-9 with TRBJ2-7; 9 nucleotides agree with TRBD2. Germline CDR1 reads SEHNR; CDR2 reads FQNEAQ (reference sequence). The CDR3 is 15 amino acids. The V gene end was trimmed by 4 bases and the J gene end by 9 bases; junction bases not matched to a gene: 13. The CDR3 nucleotides read TGTGCCAGCAGCTCGACGGGCGGGAGGGCCGTTCTGCAGTACTTC. Translating gives CASSSTGGRAVLQYF. The variable domain in full, completed from reference TRBV7-9 and TRBJ2-7, reads DTGVSQNPRHKITKRGQNVTFRCDPISEHNRLYWYRQTLGQGPEFLTYFQNEAQLEKSRLLSDRFSAERPKGSFSTLEIQRTEQGDSAMYLCASSSTGGRAVLQYFGPGTRLTVT.